Sequencing of this T cell receptor beta chain was carried out in a study of blood T cell repertoires in COVID-19. Study-wide background: The United States, Italy and Spain provided the acute and convalescent COVID-19 samples.

Data came from immunoSEQ multiplex PCR; TCRdb stores just in-frame clones and leaves some out. The data hold roughly 67,000 clones, with more than 70% observed a single time. Unmatched junction bases numbered 2, after V lost 4 bases and J lost 2 bases. Germline assignment: CDR1 LNHDA and CDR2 SQIVND (reference sequence). The CDR3 runs to 13 residues. Sequencing was performed on peripheral blood. The chain employs TRBV19 and TRBJ2-7; TRBD1 aligns across 7 bases. The receptor comes from a man between 50 and 59 years old with acute or convalescent COVID-19. The CDR3 loop is CASSRDSTYEQYF. The CDR3 bases are TGTGCCAGTAGTAGGGACAGCACCTACGAGCAGTACTTC.